Listed here is a single T cell receptor beta chain. Germline assignment: CDR1 GTSNPN and CDR2 SVGIG (reference sequence). V was clipped by 4 bases and J by 5 bases, with 11 bases between them. The CDR3 runs 12 residues. Treatment defined: oral pan-JAK inhibitor, 5-10 mg twice daily. Collected material from alopecia areata patients comprised lesional scalp punch biopsies and peripheral blood. Sequencing used cDNA as its template, made by extracting RNA and reverse transcribing it. Generated by immunoSEQ multiplex PCR, the TCRdb table keeps only in-frame clones and is missing some. Of around 100,000 clones in the sample, 44% were seen once. The sample comes from a study of CD8+ T cells in alopecia areata.

This chain uses TRBV30 with TRBJ1-1; D unresolved. Sequences were derived from CD8+ T cells sorted from blood, sampled at week 24, from a patient treated with tofacitinib. This TCR was sampled from a human donor with alopecia areata. The DNA of the CDR3 is TGTGCCTGGACCCCACATACTACTGAAGCTTTCTTT. Residues: CAWTPHTTEAFF.